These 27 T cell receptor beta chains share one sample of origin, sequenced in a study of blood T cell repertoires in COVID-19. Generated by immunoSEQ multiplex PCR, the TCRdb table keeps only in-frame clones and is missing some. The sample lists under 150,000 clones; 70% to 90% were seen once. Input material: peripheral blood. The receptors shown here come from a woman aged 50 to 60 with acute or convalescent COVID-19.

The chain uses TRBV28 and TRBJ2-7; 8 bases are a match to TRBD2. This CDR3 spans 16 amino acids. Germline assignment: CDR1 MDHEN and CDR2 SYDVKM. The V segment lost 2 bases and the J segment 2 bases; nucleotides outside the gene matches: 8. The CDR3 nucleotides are TGTGCCAGCAGTTTAATAGGGCTAGCGGGCACCTACGAGCAGTACTTC. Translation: CASSLIGLAGTYEQYF. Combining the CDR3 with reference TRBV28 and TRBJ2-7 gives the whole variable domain DVKVTQSSRYLVKRTGEKVFLECVQDMDHENMFWYRQDPGLGLRLIYFSYDVKMKEKGDIPEGYSVSREKKERFSLILESASTNQTSMYLCASSLIGLAGTYEQYFGPGTRLTVT.

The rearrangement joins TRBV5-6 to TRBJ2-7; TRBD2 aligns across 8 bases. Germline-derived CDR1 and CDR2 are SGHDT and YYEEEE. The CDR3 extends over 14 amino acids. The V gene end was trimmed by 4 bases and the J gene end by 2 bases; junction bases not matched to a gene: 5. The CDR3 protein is CASSAGLGTYEQYF. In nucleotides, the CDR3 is TGTGCCAGCAGCGCGGGACTAGGGACCTACGAGCAGTACTTC.

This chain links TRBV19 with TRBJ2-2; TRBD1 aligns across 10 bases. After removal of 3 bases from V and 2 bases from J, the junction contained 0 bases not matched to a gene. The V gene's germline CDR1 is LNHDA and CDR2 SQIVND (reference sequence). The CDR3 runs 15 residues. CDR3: CASSMTGGNTGELFF. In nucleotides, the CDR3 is TGTGCCAGTAGTATGACAGGGGGCAACACCGGGGAGCTGTTTTTT.

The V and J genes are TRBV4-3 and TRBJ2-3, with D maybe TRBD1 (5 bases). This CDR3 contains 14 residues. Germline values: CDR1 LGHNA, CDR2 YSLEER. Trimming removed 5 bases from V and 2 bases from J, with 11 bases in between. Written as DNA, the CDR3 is TGCGCCAGCAGCTACGACAGACCCACAGATACGCAGTATTTT. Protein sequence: CASSYDRPTDTQYF.

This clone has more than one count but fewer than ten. This CDR3 is CAWSGILSYNSPLHF. In nucleotides, the CDR3 is TGTGCCTGGAGTGGAATCTTGAGCTATAATTCACCCCTCCACTTT. The chain carries TRBV30 and TRBJ1-6, with D unresolved. Deletions cut 1 base from V and 3 bases from J, with 10 bases between. This CDR3 contains 15 residues. The germline gives CDR1 GTSNPN, CDR2 SVGIG (reference sequence).

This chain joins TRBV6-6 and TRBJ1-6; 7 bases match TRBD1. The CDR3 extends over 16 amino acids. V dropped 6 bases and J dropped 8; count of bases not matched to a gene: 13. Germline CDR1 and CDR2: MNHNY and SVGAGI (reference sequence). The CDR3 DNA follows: TGTGCCAGCAGGACGGAGGCCAGGGGGAAGGATTCACCCCTCCACTTT. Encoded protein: CASRTEARGKDSPLHF.

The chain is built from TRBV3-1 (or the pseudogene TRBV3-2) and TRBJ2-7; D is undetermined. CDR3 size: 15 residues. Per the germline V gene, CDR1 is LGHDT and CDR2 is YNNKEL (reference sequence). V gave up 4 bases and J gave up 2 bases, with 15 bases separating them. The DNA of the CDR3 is TGTGCCAGCAGCCTAACCCGGCTAGTTACCTACGAGCAGTACTTC. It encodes CASSLTRLVTYEQYF.

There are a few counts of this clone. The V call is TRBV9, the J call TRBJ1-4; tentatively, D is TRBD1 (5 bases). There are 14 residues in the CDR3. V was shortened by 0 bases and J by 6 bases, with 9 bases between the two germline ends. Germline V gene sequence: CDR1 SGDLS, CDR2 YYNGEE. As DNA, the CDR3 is TGTGCCAGCAGCGTAGGAGGGGAGGATGAAAAACTGTTTTTT. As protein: CASSVGGEDEKLFF.

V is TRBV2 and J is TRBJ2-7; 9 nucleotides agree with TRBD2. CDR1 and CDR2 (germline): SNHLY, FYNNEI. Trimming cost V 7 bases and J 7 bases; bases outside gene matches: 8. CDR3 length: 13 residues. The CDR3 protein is CASMSLAGVEQYF. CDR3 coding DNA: TGTGCCAGCATGTCGTTAGCGGGAGTTGAGCAGTACTTC.

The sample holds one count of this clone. CDR3 loop: CAWSVLAGARDTQYF. In DNA, the CDR3 is TGTGCCTGGAGTGTACTAGCGGGGGCCCGAGATACGCAGTATTTT. The chain joins TRBV30 to TRBJ2-3; 11 nucleotides align to TRBD2. V lost 0 bases and J lost 5; bases outside the gene matches: 4. Germline lookup yields CDR1 GTSNPN and CDR2 SVGIG (reference sequence). This CDR3 region has 15 residues. Full variable domain (outside the CDR3, taken from reference TRBV30 and TRBJ2-3): SQTIHQWPATLVQPVGSPLSLECTVEGTSNPNLYWYRQAAGRGLQLLFYSVGIGQISSEVPQNLSASRPQDRQFILSSKKLLLSDSGFYLCAWSVLAGARDTQYFGPGTRLTVL.

CDR3 protein: CASSQDPGGSYEQYF. The CDR3 DNA follows: TGCGCCAGCAGCCAAGATCCGGGGGGCTCCTACGAGCAGTACTTC. V is TRBV4-3 and J is TRBJ2-7, with TRBD2 matching over 7 bases. Germline-derived CDR1 and CDR2 are LGHNA and YSLEER. V was pared by 0 bases and J by 0 bases, with 2 bases of the junction left unmatched. The CDR3 contains 15 residues.

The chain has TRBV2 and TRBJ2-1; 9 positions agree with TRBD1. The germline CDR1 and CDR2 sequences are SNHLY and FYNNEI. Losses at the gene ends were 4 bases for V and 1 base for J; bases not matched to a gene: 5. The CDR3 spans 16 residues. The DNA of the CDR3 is TGTGCCAGCAGTGGCACGACAGGGGGTTCCTACAATGAGCAGTTCTTC. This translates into CASSGTTGGSYNEQFF.

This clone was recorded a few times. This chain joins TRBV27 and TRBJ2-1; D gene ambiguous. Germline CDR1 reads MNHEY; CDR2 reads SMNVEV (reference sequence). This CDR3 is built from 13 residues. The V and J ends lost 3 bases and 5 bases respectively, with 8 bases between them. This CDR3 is CASSLLVHNEQFF. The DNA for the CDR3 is TGTGCCAGCAGTTTGTTAGTCCACAATGAGCAGTTCTTC.

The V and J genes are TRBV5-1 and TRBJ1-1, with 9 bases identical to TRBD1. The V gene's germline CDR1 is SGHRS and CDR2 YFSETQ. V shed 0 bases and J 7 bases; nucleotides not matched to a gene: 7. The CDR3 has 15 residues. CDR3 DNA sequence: TGCGCCAGCAGCTTGGGTCAGGGACAGGGAGTTGAAGCTTTCTTT. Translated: CASSLGQGQGVEAFF.

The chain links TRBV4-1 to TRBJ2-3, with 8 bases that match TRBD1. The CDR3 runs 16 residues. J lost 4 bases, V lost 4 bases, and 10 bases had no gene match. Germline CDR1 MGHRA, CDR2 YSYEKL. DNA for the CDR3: TGCGCCAGCAGCCCAGAGAAGACAGGGGTACCAGATACGCAGTATTTT. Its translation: CASSPEKTGVPDTQYF.

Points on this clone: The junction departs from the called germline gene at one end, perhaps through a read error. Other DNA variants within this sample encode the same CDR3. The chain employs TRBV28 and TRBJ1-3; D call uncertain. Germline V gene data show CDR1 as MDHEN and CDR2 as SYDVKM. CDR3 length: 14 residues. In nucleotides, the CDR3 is TGTGCCAGTAGTTTAGGAGGGTCTGGAAACACCATATATTTT. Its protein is CASSLGGSGNTIYF. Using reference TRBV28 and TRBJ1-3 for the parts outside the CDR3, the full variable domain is DVKVTQSSRYLVKRTGEKVFLECVQDMDHENMFWYRQDPGLGLRLIYFSYDVKMKEKGDIPEGYSVSREKKERFSLILESASTNQTSMYLCASSLGGSGNTIYFGEGSWLTVV.

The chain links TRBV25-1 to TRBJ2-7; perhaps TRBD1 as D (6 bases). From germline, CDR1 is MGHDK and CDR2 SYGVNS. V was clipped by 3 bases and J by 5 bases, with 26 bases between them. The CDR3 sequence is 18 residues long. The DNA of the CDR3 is TGTGCCAGCAGTGACCCCTCGGGGCAGGGGAGAATAGTCCACGAGCAGTACTTC. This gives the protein CASSDPSGQGRIVHEQYF.

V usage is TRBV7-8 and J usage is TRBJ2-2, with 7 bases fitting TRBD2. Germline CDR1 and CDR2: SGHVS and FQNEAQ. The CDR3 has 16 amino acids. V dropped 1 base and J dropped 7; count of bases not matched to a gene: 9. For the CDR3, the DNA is TGTGCCAGCAGCTTAGATGGCGGGAGTACGTTCGGGGAGCTGTTTTTT. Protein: CASSLDGGSTFGELFF.

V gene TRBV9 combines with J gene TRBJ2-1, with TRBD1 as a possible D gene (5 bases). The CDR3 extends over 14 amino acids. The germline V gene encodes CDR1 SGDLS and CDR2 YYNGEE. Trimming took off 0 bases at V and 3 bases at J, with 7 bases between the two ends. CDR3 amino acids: CASSVGGSYNEQFF. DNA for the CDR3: TGTGCCAGCAGCGTAGGGGGCAGCTACAATGAGCAGTTCTTC.

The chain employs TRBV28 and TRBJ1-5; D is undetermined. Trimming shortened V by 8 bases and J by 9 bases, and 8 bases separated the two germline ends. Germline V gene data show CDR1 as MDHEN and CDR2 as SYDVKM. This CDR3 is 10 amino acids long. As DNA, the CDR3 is TGTGCCAGCGGTGCGGGGCCCCAGCATTTT. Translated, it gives CASGAGPQHF.

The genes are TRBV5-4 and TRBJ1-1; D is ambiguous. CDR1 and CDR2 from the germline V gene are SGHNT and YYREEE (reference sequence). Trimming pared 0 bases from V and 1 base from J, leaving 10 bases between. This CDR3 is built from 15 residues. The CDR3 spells CASSLAQRGNTEAFF. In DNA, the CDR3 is TGTGCCAGCAGCTTGGCGCAGCGGGGGAACACTGAAGCTTTCTTT.

The CDR3 here is CASSLGAGVEAFF. DNA for the CDR3: TGTGCCAGCAGCTTGGGAGCAGGGGTCGAGGCTTTCTTT. This chain joins TRBV5-6 and TRBJ1-1; a possible D gene is TRBD1 (6 bases). This CDR3 has 13 residues. V lost 0 bases and J 11 bases, leaving 14 bases between the germline ends. Germline V gene data show CDR1 as SGHDT and CDR2 as YYEEEE. The full variable domain, completed using reference TRBV5-6 and TRBJ1-1, is DAGVTQSPTHLIKTRGQQVTLRCSPKSGHDTVSWYQQALGQGPQFIFQYYEEEERQRGNFPDRFSGHQFPNYSSELNVNALLLGDSALYLCASSLGAGVEAFFGQGTRLTVV.

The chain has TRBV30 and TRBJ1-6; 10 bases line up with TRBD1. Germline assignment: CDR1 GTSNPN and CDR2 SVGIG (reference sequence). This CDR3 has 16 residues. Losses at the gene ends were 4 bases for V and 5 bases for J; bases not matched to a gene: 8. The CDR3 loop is CAWKTGQGTNNSPLHF. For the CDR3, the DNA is TGTGCCTGGAAAACGGGACAGGGGACTAATAATTCACCCCTCCACTTT.

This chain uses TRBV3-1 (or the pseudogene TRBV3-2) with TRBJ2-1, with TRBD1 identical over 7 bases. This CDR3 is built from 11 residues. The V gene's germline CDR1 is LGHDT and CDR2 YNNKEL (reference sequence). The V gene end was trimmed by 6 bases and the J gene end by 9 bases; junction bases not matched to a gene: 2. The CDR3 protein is CASRSGGEQFF. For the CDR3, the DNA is TGTGCCAGCAGGTCAGGGGGTGAGCAGTTCTTC.

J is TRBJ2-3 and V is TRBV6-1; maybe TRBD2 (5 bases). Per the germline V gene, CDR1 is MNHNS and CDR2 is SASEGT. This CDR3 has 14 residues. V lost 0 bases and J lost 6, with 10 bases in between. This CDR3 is CASSEARLADTQYF. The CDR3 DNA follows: TGTGCCAGCAGTGAAGCGAGGCTAGCCGATACGCAGTATTTT.

The CDR3 here is CASRSIYRESEQYF. The CDR3 DNA sequence: TGTGCCAGCAGGAGTATTTACAGGGAAAGCGAGCAGTACTTC. The rearrangement joins TRBV7-8 to TRBJ2-7; TRBD1 is a possible D gene (6 bases). The germline V gene encodes CDR1 SGHVS and CDR2 FQNEAQ. The germline V and J ends were trimmed by 6 bases and 6 bases, with 18 bases remaining between them. The CDR3 covers 14 residues.

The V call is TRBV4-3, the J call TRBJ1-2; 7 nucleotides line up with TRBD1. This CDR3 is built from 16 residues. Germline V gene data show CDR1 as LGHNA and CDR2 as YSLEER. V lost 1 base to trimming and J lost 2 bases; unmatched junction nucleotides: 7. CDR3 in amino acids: CASSQGAPGQNYGYTF. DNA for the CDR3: TGCGCCAGCAGCCAAGGCGCTCCGGGACAGAACTATGGCTACACCTTC.